This TCR beta chain derives from a study of monozygotic twins with inflammatory bowel disease. About this clonotype: Its antigen is not known.

Looked up from germline, CDR1 is LNHDA and CDR2 is SQIVND (reference sequence). The CDR3 has 15 amino acids. The team made cDNA by running eight separate reactions for each sample. Following a re-call of the 5' RACE reads, TCRdb has one entry per CDR3 protein and lacks DNA. The sample's table shows about 380,000 distinct CDR3 sequences. Study-level points and caveats: No discrimination was achieved between different T cell subtypes.

The chain carries TRBV19 and TRBJ2-1; TCRdb reports TRBD1, a call that lacks DNA to check it against. Sequencing input: blood. The sequence was obtained from a human donor with ulcerative colitis or Crohn's disease, or a healthy co-twin of an affected twin (not recorded which). CDR3 region: CASSIPGRWGNEQFF.